The 24 T cell receptor beta chains listed next were all sequenced from one sample in a study of blood T cell repertoires in COVID-19. Clones were read by immunoSEQ multiplex PCR, and TCRdb kept only the in-frame ones, dropping some. Of under 250,000 clones listed, roughly 80% are singletons. Material: peripheral blood. The receptor source for this set is a middle-aged woman with active or convalescent COVID-19.

This chain links TRBV20-1 with TRBJ1-5; 9 bases line up with TRBD1. This CDR3 has 17 residues. Looked up from germline, CDR1 is DFQATT and CDR2 is SNEGSKA (reference sequence). Losses at the gene ends were 3 bases for V and 4 bases for J; bases not matched to a gene: 13. The CDR3: CSASWDRAVLSNQPQHF. Written as DNA, the CDR3 is TGCAGTGCTAGTTGGGACAGGGCCGTATTGTCGAATCAGCCCCAGCATTTT.

The CDR3 coding sequence is TGCAGTGCTGATCGCTCAGGGGTTTCGCATTTT. Translated, it gives CSADRSGVSHF. V and J are TRBV20-1 and TRBJ1-5; D is possibly TRBD1 (6 bases). Germline V CDR1 and CDR2: DFQATT, SNEGSKA (reference sequence). V lost 5 bases, J lost 15 bases, and 17 bases lay in between. The CDR3 totals 11 residues.

V usage is TRBV5-1 and J usage is TRBJ2-7, with a weak D call TRBD1 (5 bases). The germline gives CDR1 SGHRS, CDR2 YFSETQ. This CDR3 region has 13 residues. Trimming took 3 bases from V and 2 from J, leaving 9 bases between them. Written as DNA, the CDR3 is TGCGCCAGCAGCTCGGACACCCCCTACGAGCAGTACTTC. Translation gives CASSSDTPYEQYF.

This chain links TRBV24-1 with TRBJ2-3, with 12 positions matching TRBD2. From germline, CDR1 is KGHDR and CDR2 SFDVKD. Trimming removed 5 bases from V and 2 bases from J; junction bases left unmatched: 7. The CDR3 totals 17 residues. The CDR3 DNA follows: TGTGCCACCAGTGCTAAGACTAGCGGGAGTTTCACAGATACGCAGTATTTT. As protein: CATSAKTSGSFTDTQYF.

V usage is TRBV6-4 and J usage is TRBJ2-1, with 11 bases fitting TRBD2. Germline-derived CDR1 and CDR2 are MRHNA and SNTAGT. Trimming cost V 7 bases and J 8 bases; bases outside gene matches: 10. This CDR3 has 15 amino acids. The DNA of the CDR3 is TGTGCCAGCACCGTAGCGGGAGGGGGGGTCCATGAGCAGTTCTTC. It yields the protein CASTVAGGGVHEQFF.

The chain joins TRBV14 to TRBJ2-7, with a tentative D call TRBD1 (5 bases). Germline lookup yields CDR1 SGHDN and CDR2 FVKESK. V lost 1 base to trimming and J lost 2 bases, with 12 bases between them. This CDR3 contains 15 residues. The CDR3 region has the DNA TGTGCCAGCAGCCAAGTAGGGGCCTCCCCCTACGAGCAGTACTTC. This encodes CASSQVGASPYEQYF.

This chain joins TRBV28 and TRBJ1-1, with 7 bases identical to TRBD1. Germline V gives CDR1 MDHEN, CDR2 SYDVKM. This CDR3 is built from 15 residues. V shed 4 bases and J 0 bases; nucleotides not matched to a gene: 5. The CDR3 nucleotides read TGTGCCAGCAGTTCCGGGGACAGTATGAACACTGAAGCTTTCTTT. Amino acids: CASSSGDSMNTEAFF.

This clone occurred once. The chain has TRBV7-2 and TRBJ1-2, with D possibly TRBD1 on 6 matching bases. This CDR3 region has 14 residues. Trimming took off 6 bases at V and 6 bases at J, with 17 bases between the two ends. Germline values: CDR1 SGHTA, CDR2 FQGNSA. CDR3 protein: CASRHTSGADGYTF. The CDR3 bases are TGTGCCAGCAGGCATACATCAGGGGCTGATGGCTACACCTTC.

This chain joins TRBV6-2 or TRBV6-3 and TRBJ2-1; TRBD1 aligns across 7 bases. Losses at the gene ends were 5 bases for V and 6 bases for J; bases not matched to a gene: 13. Germline CDR1 MNHEY, CDR2 SVGEGT. CDR3 length: 16 amino acids. CDR3 DNA: TGTGCCAGCAGTCTGTTAGACAGGGTTCTAGTCAATGAGCAGTTCTTC. Amino acids: CASSLLDRVLVNEQFF.

This clone was seen repeatedly, ten times or more. The chain has TRBV9 and TRBJ2-3; 9 bases line up with TRBD2. The germline gives CDR1 SGDLS, CDR2 YYNGEE. This CDR3 has 17 amino acids. V was pared by 3 bases and J by 0 bases, with 8 bases of the junction left unmatched. The CDR3 region is CASSGHSGGTSTDTQYF. CDR3 bases: TGTGCCAGCAGCGGCCACAGCGGGGGGACTAGCACAGATACGCAGTATTTT.

This sequence joins TRBV18 and TRBJ1-2; TRBD1 agrees at 7 bases. V was pared by 6 bases and J by 0 bases, with 10 bases of the junction left unmatched. Germline V gene lookup returns CDR1 KGHSH and CDR2 LQKENI. The CDR3 runs to 16 residues. Here the CDR3 DNA reads TGTGCCAGCTCGCCGATGACAGGGACTGCTAACTATGGCTACACCTTC. This codes for CASSPMTGTANYGYTF. The entire variable domain, with the rest obtained from reference TRBV18 and TRBJ1-2, is as follows: NAGVMQNPRHLVRRRGQEARLRCSPMKGHSHVYWYRQLPEEGLKFMVYLQKENIIDESGMPKERFSAEFPKEGPSILRIQQVVRGDSAAYFCASSPMTGTANYGYTFGSGTRLTVV.

The CDR3 DNA sequence: TGTGCCAGTAGTATAGGATCCGGACAGGCCTCGGGGTCCTATAATTCACCCCTCCACTTT. This translates into CASSIGSGQASGSYNSPLHF. The chain combines TRBV19 with TRBJ1-6; 7 bases map to TRBD1. The CDR3 loop spans 20 amino acids. V lost 1 base and J lost 1; bases outside the gene matches: 13. Germline V gives CDR1 LNHDA, CDR2 SQIVND (reference sequence).

The chain is built from TRBV19 and TRBJ2-1; 9 bases are shared with TRBD2. Germline V lookup: CDR1 LNHDA, CDR2 SQIVND (reference sequence). V was clipped by 0 bases and J by 2 bases; unmatched bases: 8. The CDR3 has 18 amino acids. CDR3 coding DNA: TGTGCCAGTAGTATAGAACCGCCCGCTAGCGGGACCTACAATGAGCAGTTCTTC. The encoded protein is CASSIEPPASGTYNEQFF. The complete variable domain, with remaining parts taken from reference TRBV19 and TRBJ2-1, reads DGGITQSPKYLFRKEGQNVTLSCEQNLNHDAMYWYRQDPGQGLRLIYYSQIVNDFQKGDIAEGYSVSREKKESFPLTVTSAQKNPTAFYLCASSIEPPASGTYNEQFFGPGTRLTVL.

The chain employs TRBV11-3 and TRBJ1-1; D perhaps matches TRBD1 (6 bases). Germline CDR1 is SGHNT and CDR2 is YENEEA. The CDR3 consists of 15 residues. V was shortened by 2 bases and J by 4 bases, with 14 bases between the two germline ends. Here the CDR3 reads CASSLQSQGFTEAFF. The CDR3 coding sequence is TGTGCCAGCAGCTTACAGTCTCAGGGGTTCACTGAAGCTTTCTTT.

The CDR3 region has the DNA TGTGCCAGCAGCTTGGATGGCCTAGCAGGGGGAGATGAGCAGTTCTTC. Protein product: CASSLDGLAGGDEQFF. This sequence joins TRBV5-5 and TRBJ2-1, with TRBD1 matching over 7 bases. CDR1 SGHKS and CDR2 YYEKEE come from the germline V gene (reference sequence). J gave up 8 bases and V 0 bases, and 11 bases lay outside the gene matches. This CDR3 has 16 amino acids.

The V gene is TRBV19, the J gene TRBJ2-2; D may be TRBD1 (7 bases). The CDR3 has 15 amino acids. V lost 7 bases and J lost 7, with 19 bases in between. Germline CDR1 is LNHDA and CDR2 is SQIVND (reference sequence). CDR3 sequence: CASTPFHRGGGELFF. In nucleotides, the CDR3 is TGTGCCAGTACCCCATTCCACAGGGGAGGCGGGGAGCTGTTTTTT.

The chain has TRBV9 and TRBJ2-1, with 13 bases lining up with TRBD2. This CDR3 spans 15 amino acids. Germline loops: CDR1 SGDLS, CDR2 YYNGEE. Trimming at V came to 5 bases and at J to 9 bases, leaving 8 bases not matched to a gene. This CDR3 is CASRRGLAGASEQFF. Written as DNA, the CDR3 is TGTGCCAGCAGGCGTGGACTAGCGGGGGCCAGTGAGCAGTTCTTC.

This rearrangement joins TRBV7-8 to TRBJ2-7; 8 bases are a match to TRBD1. After removal of 4 bases from V and 2 bases from J, the junction contained 7 bases not matched to a gene. This CDR3 is built from 15 residues. Per germline, CDR1 SGHVS and CDR2 FQNEAQ. The DNA for the CDR3 is TGTGCCAGCAGCTCCCCGGCAGGGGGCGCCTACGAGCAGTACTTC. Translation: CASSSPAGGAYEQYF.

The rearrangement joins TRBV19 to TRBJ2-7; TRBD2 matches 9 bases. With 4 bases clipped from V and 3 bases from J, the junction kept 4 bases outside the gene matches. In germline, CDR1 is LNHDA, CDR2 SQIVND (reference sequence). The CDR3 contains 14 residues. The DNA for the CDR3 is TGTGCCAGTAGTAAACTAGCGGGCAGCTACGAGCAGTACTTC. Protein sequence: CASSKLAGSYEQYF. The full variable domain, in which reference TRBV19 and TRBJ2-7 provide the parts outside the CDR3, is DGGITQSPKYLFRKEGQNVTLSCEQNLNHDAMYWYRQDPGQGLRLIYYSQIVNDFQKGDIAEGYSVSREKKESFPLTVTSAQKNPTAFYLCASSKLAGSYEQYFGPGTRLTVT.

V is TRBV9 and J is TRBJ2-1; 8 nucleotides line up with TRBD2. There are 15 residues in the CDR3. Trimming took 2 bases from V and 3 from J; bases not matched to a gene: 4. Germline assignment: CDR1 SGDLS and CDR2 YYNGEE. Here the CDR3 DNA reads TGTGCCAGCAGCGTGGGTGCGGGGGGCTACAATGAGCAGTTCTTC. This translates into CASSVGAGGYNEQFF.

J is TRBJ2-7 and V is TRBV6-6, with 8 bases lining up with TRBD2. The length of the CDR3 is 14 residues. CDR1 is MNHNY and CDR2 is SVGAGI in the germline V gene (reference sequence). V lost 0 bases, J lost 6 bases, and 4 bases stayed unmatched. The CDR3 here is CASSYSGLAGEQYF. DNA for the CDR3: TGTGCCAGCAGTTACTCCGGTCTAGCGGGCGAGCAGTACTTC.

This clone showed up just a few times. The rearrangement links TRBV4-1 to TRBJ1-2; maybe TRBD1 (5 bases). Between the trimmed V and J ends, which lost 1 base and 4 bases, there was a span of 16 bases. This CDR3 contains 16 residues. The germline V gene has CDR1 MGHRA and CDR2 YSYEKL. CDR3: CASSQGIGQGGYGYTF. The CDR3 DNA sequence: TGCGCCAGCAGCCAAGGGATCGGCCAGGGAGGCTATGGCTACACCTTC.

The chain joins TRBV28 to TRBJ1-2, with 9 bases fitting TRBD1. The CDR3 covers 14 residues. Germline CDR1 reads MDHEN; CDR2 reads SYDVKM. V lost 2 bases to trimming and J lost 5 bases; unmatched junction nucleotides: 3. The CDR3 DNA is TGTGCCAGCAGTTTAACTGACAGGGGGTATGGCTACACCTTC. Its protein product is CASSLTDRGYGYTF.

This rearrangement joins TRBV24-1 to TRBJ1-5; TRBD1 agrees at 8 bases. J was trimmed by 5 bases and V by 4 bases; bases with no gene match: 12. Germline values: CDR1 KGHDR, CDR2 SFDVKD. This CDR3 is built from 17 residues. CDR3 nucleotide sequence: TGTGCCACCAGTGAATTAGGGATCGGACAGGGAGATCAGCCCCAGCATTTT. It translates to CATSELGIGQGDQPQHF.